The 2 T cell receptor beta chains given below trace back to one sample, sequenced in a study of T cells expressing NK-cell markers. TCRdb re-analyzed the 5' RACE reads; it lists each CDR3 protein once, without DNA. Its table lists about 150,000 distinct CDR3 sequences. Sequencing input: blood T cells: a sorted CD56 or NKG2C T cell subset, CD4+ or CD8+ T cells, or bulk PBMC T cells (not recorded which). These receptor sequences come from a woman aged 45-65 years in good health.

V is TRBV27 and J is TRBJ2-7; TCRdb's D gene call, TRBD1, goes unchecked for lack of DNA. The CDR3 consists of 12 residues. Germline CDR1 reads MNHEY; CDR2 reads SMNVEV (reference sequence). The CDR3 loop reads CASSPYRGEQYF.

This chain uses TRBV29-1 with TRBJ2-1; TCRdb gives TRBD1 as the D gene, but with no DNA this cannot be confirmed. This CDR3 comprises 14 residues. CDR1 SQVTM and CDR2 ANQGSEA come from the germline V gene. CDR3 residues: CSVPPGQGENEQFF.